A single sample gave rise to the 22 T cell receptor beta chains below, sequenced in a study of T cells in Graves' hyperthyroidism and ophthalmopathy. Amplification yielded TCR beta CDR3 regions, with RNA transcripts as the source. TCR CDR3 underwent first-round RT-PCR with the HTBI primer set. TCRdb reprocessed the multiplex PCR reads with MiXCR, giving one entry per CDR3 protein. The sample shows hundreds of thousands of distinct CDR3 sequences, nearly 15% of them seen only once. Sequenced material: blood. These receptors all stem from a woman aged 55-75 years with Graves' ophthalmopathy.

Many counts were recorded for this clonotype. The J gene is TRBJ2-5, the V gene TRBV12-3 or TRBV12-4; 11 bases are shared with TRBD2. J gave up 0 bases and V 5 bases, and 11 bases lay outside the gene matches. This CDR3 is built from 18 residues. The CDR3 coding sequence is TGTGCCAGCAGTCCTACCACCGGGACTAGCGGACACCAAGAGACCCAGTACTTC. Translated, it gives CASSPTTGTSGHQETQYF.

This clonotype was recorded a few times. The chain combines TRBV14 with TRBJ1-1; D is undetermined. The CDR3 has 15 residues. V lost 0 bases to trimming and J lost 4 bases, with 12 bases between them. Germline CDR1 SGHDN, CDR2 FVKESK. The DNA for the CDR3 is TGTGCCAGCAGCCAAGATGTGGGATGGGGCACTGAAGCTTTCTTT. This sequence encodes CASSQDVGWGTEAFF.

This clonotype appeared many times. The chain is built from TRBV12-3 or TRBV12-4 and TRBJ2-7; D may be TRBD2 (5 bases). Trimming pared 7 bases from V and 4 bases from J, leaving 17 bases between. There are 14 residues in the CDR3. In DNA form, the CDR3 reads TGTGCCAGCACAGCGGATCGAGTTAAGTACGAGCAGTACTTC. Protein product: CASTADRVKYEQYF.

This chain uses TRBV7-8 with TRBJ2-2, with D tentatively TRBD2 (7 bases). V lost 5 bases and J 6 bases, leaving 16 bases between the germline ends. The CDR3 runs to 15 residues. Per germline, CDR1 SGHVS and CDR2 FQNEAQ. The DNA of the CDR3 is TGTGCCAGCAGCGGGACAAGGGGGGGAGCCGGGGAGCTGTTTTTT. Amino acids: CASSGTRGGAGELFF. Combining the CDR3 with reference TRBV7-8 and TRBJ2-2 gives the whole variable domain GAGVSQSPRYKVAKRGQDVALRCDPISGHVSLFWYQQALGQGPEFLTYFQNEAQLDKSGLPSDRFFAERPEGSVSTLKIQRTQQEDSAVYLCASSGTRGGAGELFFGEGSRLTVL.

About this clonotype itself: With a much larger clone just one base away, this may be a read error. The chain combines TRBV12-3 or TRBV12-4 with TRBJ2-2; 9 bases are shared with TRBD1. The junction had 4 bases not matched to a gene; V was cut back by 6 bases and J by 2 bases. CDR3 length: 15 residues. The chain's CDR3 is CASSWDRVNTGELFF. The DNA of the CDR3 is TGTGCCAGCAGCTGGGACAGGGTAAACACCGGGGAGCTGTTTTTT.

This clonotype appeared many times. The CDR3 reads CASSATSGRTDTQYF. The CDR3 DNA reads TGTGCCAGCAGTGCTACTAGCGGGAGAACAGATACGCAGTATTTT. The rearrangement links TRBV2 to TRBJ2-3; 11 bases match TRBD2. V was clipped by 4 bases and J by 3 bases; unmatched bases: 3. The CDR3 contains 15 residues. Germline values: CDR1 SNHLY, CDR2 FYNNEI.

This clonotype has a handful of counts. CDR3 sequence reads: CSAVGGSGRPNEQFF. In nucleotides, the CDR3 is TGCAGTGCTGTCGGGGGAAGCGGGCGTCCCAATGAGCAGTTCTTC. The chain is built from TRBV20-1 and TRBJ2-1, with D maybe TRBD2 (6 bases). The CDR3 runs to 15 residues. V was pared by 5 bases and J by 6 bases, with 20 bases between. In germline, CDR1 is DFQATT, CDR2 SNEGSKA (reference sequence).

The rearrangement uses TRBV5-1 and TRBJ2-2; possibly TRBD1 or TRBD2 for D (5 bases each). CDR3 length: 14 amino acids. Between the trimmed V and J ends, which lost 0 bases and 9 bases, there was a span of 12 bases. Germline CDR1 SGHRS, CDR2 YFSETQ. CDR3 DNA: TGCGCCAGCAGCTTGGGAGGGGCGCGGCGGGAGCTGTTTTTT. The encoded protein is CASSLGGARRELFF.

Comments on this clonotype: A clone one base away is much larger, so this may be a read error. The rearrangement uses TRBV7-9 and TRBJ1-1, with 8 bases lining up with TRBD1. Germline V gene lookup returns CDR1 SEHNR and CDR2 FQNEAQ (reference sequence). The CDR3 contains 16 residues. V shed 4 bases and J 1 base; nucleotides not matched to a gene: 8. The CDR3, as DNA: TGTGCCAGCAGCTCAGCGGGCAGGGGGCGGAACACTGAAGCTTTCTTT. Translated: CASSSAGRGRNTEAFF.

The CDR3 DNA sequence: TGTGCCAGCAGCGCAAATCTGGGGGCTGGAGCGTCTTCGTCCTACGAGCAGTACTTC. This gives the protein CASSANLGAGASSSYEQYF. The V and J genes are TRBV7-9 and TRBJ2-7; D might be TRBD1 (6 bases). Germline values: CDR1 SEHNR, CDR2 FQNEAQ (reference sequence). The CDR3 runs to 19 residues. Trimming removed 5 bases at V and 1 base at J, with 27 bases between. The full variable domain, in which reference TRBV7-9 and TRBJ2-7 provide the parts outside the CDR3, is DTGVSQNPRHKITKRGQNVTFRCDPISEHNRLYWYRQTLGQGPEFLTYFQNEAQLEKSRLLSDRFSAERPKGSFSTLEIQRTEQGDSAMYLCASSANLGAGASSSYEQYFGPGTRLTVT.

This clonotype was detected only a few times. The chain's CDR3 is CSAGTGSGNTIYF. CDR3 coding DNA: TGCAGCGCTGGGACAGGGTCTGGAAACACCATATATTTT. V usage is TRBV29-1 and J usage is TRBJ1-3; TRBD1 aligns across 9 bases. CDR3 length: 13 residues. Germline CDR1 SQVTM, CDR2 ANQGSEA. Losses at the gene ends were 7 bases for V and 1 base for J; bases not matched to a gene: 2.

This clonotype was observed at least ten times. The chain joins TRBV27 to TRBJ2-7, with no clear D. This CDR3 region has 13 residues. Germline V gene sequence: CDR1 MNHEY, CDR2 SMNVEV (reference sequence). The V end was cut by 3 bases, the J end by 1 base, with 7 bases between. The CDR3 DNA sequence: TGTGCCAGCAGTTTCGCCCCGTCCTACGAGCAGTACTTC. Its protein is CASSFAPSYEQYF.

This clonotype was seen repeatedly, ten times or more. The chain carries TRBV20-1 and TRBJ2-1; 12 nucleotides line up with TRBD2. The CDR3 extends over 14 amino acids. Germline CDR1 DFQATT, CDR2 SNEGSKA (reference sequence). V trimming: 6 bases; J trimming: 10 bases; junction bases outside the gene matches: 10. The CDR3 spells CSAHVLAGGLEQFF. The CDR3 nucleotides are TGCAGTGCCCACGTACTAGCGGGAGGATTGGAGCAGTTCTTC.

This clonotype was counted ten times or more. The chain employs TRBV7-3 and TRBJ2-3; TRBD2 matches at 8 bases. Germline V gene sequence: CDR1 SGHTA, CDR2 FQGTGA. Trimming at V came to 3 bases and at J to 7 bases, leaving 6 bases not matched to a gene. The CDR3 is 14 residues long. In DNA form, the CDR3 reads TGTGCCAGCAGCTTCGGGGGGGGAGTGAATACGCAGTATTTT. Residues: CASSFGGGVNTQYF.

This clonotype was picked up many times. The rearrangement links TRBV11-3 to TRBJ2-2, with 8 positions matching TRBD2. CDR3 length equals 18 residues. Germline CDR1 SGHNT, CDR2 YENEEA. V lost 3 bases, J lost 0 bases, and 9 bases stayed unmatched. CDR3: CASSFVASGRANTGELFF. The CDR3, as DNA: TGTGCCAGCAGCTTCGTCGCTAGCGGGCGTGCGAACACCGGGGAGCTGTTTTTT.

This clonotype was seen repeatedly, ten times or more. The chain employs TRBV20-1 and TRBJ1-1; D not resolved. V was clipped by 0 bases and J by 10 bases, with 12 bases between them. The CDR3 has 12 amino acids. Germline CDR1 and CDR2: DFQATT and SNEGSKA (reference sequence). The CDR3 bases are TGCAGTGCTAGAGATCTGGTCAGAGGAGCTTTCTTT. Amino acid sequence: CSARDLVRGAFF.

This clonotype was observed many times. This rearrangement joins TRBV28 to TRBJ2-3; 9 bases are a match to TRBD1. J gave up 1 base and V 5 bases, and 1 base lay outside the gene matches. CDR1 is MDHEN and CDR2 is SYDVKM in the germline V gene. CDR3 size: 14 residues. The CDR3 sequence is CASSRDRGTDTQYF. CDR3 coding DNA: TGTGCCAGCAGTAGGGACAGGGGCACAGATACGCAGTATTTT.

In this sample, this clonotype turned up many times. J is TRBJ2-4 and V is TRBV7-2; the D call may be TRBD1 or TRBD2 (5 bases each). This CDR3 contains 15 residues. Per germline, CDR1 SGHTA and CDR2 FQGNSA. Between the trimmed V and J ends, which lost 0 bases and 0 bases, there was a span of 6 bases. CDR3 residues: CASSLAGTAKNIQYF. The CDR3 region has the DNA TGTGCCAGCAGCTTAGCGGGGACAGCCAAAAACATTCAGTACTTC.

This clonotype was observed at least ten times. The chain carries TRBV12-3 or TRBV12-4 and TRBJ2-3; 7 bases line up with TRBD1. The ends lost 5 bases at V and 2 bases at J; junction bases unmatched: 10. The CDR3 contains 16 residues. CDR3 in amino acids: CASSRTGQTLTDTQYF. In DNA form, the CDR3 reads TGTGCCAGCAGTCGAACGGGACAGACACTCACAGATACGCAGTATTTT.

This clonotype was picked up many times. The chain combines TRBV29-1 with TRBJ2-1, with 16 bases fitting TRBD2. The CDR3 consists of 17 residues. Losses at the gene ends were 1 base for V and 7 bases for J; bases not matched to a gene: 7. CDR1 and CDR2 (germline): SQVTM, ANQGSEA. The CDR3 reads CSVEGGGTSGRVNEQFF. The CDR3 DNA reads as TGCAGCGTTGAAGGAGGGGGGACTAGCGGGAGGGTTAATGAGCAGTTCTTC.

This clonotype was counted at least ten times. The V and J genes are TRBV20-1 and TRBJ2-1; tentative D call: TRBD2 (6 bases). Trimming took off 3 bases at V and 2 bases at J, with 17 bases between the two ends. The CDR3 runs to 16 residues. Germline CDR1 reads DFQATT; CDR2 reads SNEGSKA (reference sequence). The CDR3 loop is CSARDTMGGAYNEQFF. CDR3 DNA sequence: TGCAGTGCTAGGGACACCATGGGGGGTGCCTACAATGAGCAGTTCTTC.

This clonotype was observed at least ten times. The chain recombines TRBV3-1 with TRBJ2-1; TRBD2 agrees at 7 bases. V shed 5 bases, J shed 7 bases, and the junction held 11 bases outside the gene matches. The CDR3 loop spans 15 amino acids. Germline V gene sequence: CDR1 LGHDT, CDR2 YNNKEL (reference sequence). The CDR3 region is CASSLGLPGVNEQFF. CDR3 DNA: TGTGCCAGCAGCTTGGGACTACCGGGCGTTAATGAGCAGTTCTTC.